Each of the 8 T cell receptor beta chains below was sequenced from the same sample in a study of OX40 agonist ivuxolimab in advanced cancers. The table came from immunoSEQ multiplex PCR; TCRdb's copy has only in-frame clones and leaves some out. The repertoire holds fewer than 75,000 clones, with 80% as singletons. Specimen: CD4+ or CD8+ T cells sorted from blood, collected in a trial of the OX40 agonist ivuxolimab. These receptors all come from an adult with an advanced solid tumor such as melanoma, head and neck, liver or kidney cancer.

This chain uses TRBV10-3 with TRBJ2-5; TRBD2 aligns across 8 bases. The last part of the DNA fits TRBJ2-7 better; the J call may be wrong. The CDR3 is 14 residues long. Germline V gene sequence: CDR1 ENHRY, CDR2 SYGVKD. Written as DNA, the CDR3 is TGTGCCACGGGTCTAGCGGGCAACTCCTACGAGCAGTACTTC. Translated, it gives CATGLAGNSYEQYF.

This clone has just a few counts. V gene TRBV5-1 combines with J gene TRBJ1-2; D gene uncertain. V gave up 6 bases and J gave up 3 bases, with 18 bases separating them. This CDR3 has 15 residues. From germline, CDR1 is SGHRS and CDR2 YFSETQ. The CDR3 DNA reads TGCGCCAGCACCCCCTCGGGAGGGAATTACTATGGCTACACCTTC. This translates into CASTPSGGNYYGYTF.

This chain connects TRBV5-4 to TRBJ2-1; D is possibly TRBD1 (5 bases). Trimming took off 4 bases at V and 3 bases at J, with 14 bases between the two ends. CDR1 is SGHNT and CDR2 is YYREEE in the germline V gene (reference sequence). The CDR3 runs to 15 residues. The CDR3 region is CASSPDRTNYNEQFF. The CDR3 DNA reads as TGTGCCAGCAGCCCGGACCGGACAAACTACAATGAGCAGTTCTTC.

The V and J genes are TRBV19 and TRBJ1-1; D ambiguous. The CDR3 extends over 13 amino acids. Germline lookup yields CDR1 LNHDA and CDR2 SQIVND (reference sequence). The germline V and J ends were trimmed by 4 bases and 0 bases, with 6 bases remaining between them. The CDR3 here is CASSTAVNTEAFF. The CDR3 DNA sequence: TGTGCCAGTAGTACGGCAGTGAACACTGAAGCTTTCTTT.

The chain links TRBV29-1 to TRBJ1-5; 10 nucleotides align to TRBD1. Per germline, CDR1 SQVTM and CDR2 ANQGSEA. The CDR3 extends over 15 amino acids. The trim removed 7 bases at V and 3 bases at J, leaving 9 bases unmatched. CDR3 in amino acids: CSDRQGALHNQPQHF. The DNA of the CDR3 is TGCAGCGATCGACAGGGGGCTTTACACAATCAGCCCCAGCATTTT.

This sequence joins TRBV15 and TRBJ2-5; the D is unclear. The germline V gene encodes CDR1 LNHNV and CDR2 YYDKDF (reference sequence). The CDR3 length is 15 residues. The V end lost 2 bases, the J end lost 5 bases, and 15 bases lay between the germline ends. This CDR3 reads CATSRSPTPGETQYF. CDR3 sequence (DNA): TGTGCCACCAGCAGATCCCCGACTCCCGGGGAGACCCAGTACTTC. Using reference TRBV15 and TRBJ2-5 for the parts outside the CDR3, the full variable domain is DAMVIQNPRYQVTQFGKPVTLSCSQTLNHNVMYWYQQKSSQAPKLLFHYYDKDFNNEADTPDNFQSRRPNTSFCFLDIRSPGLGDTAMYLCATSRSPTPGETQYFGPGTRLLVL.

V usage is TRBV7-9 and J usage is TRBJ1-1; TRBD1 matches at 8 bases. There are 14 residues in the CDR3. Germline V gene data show CDR1 as SEHNR and CDR2 as FQNEAQ (reference sequence). V shed 6 bases, J shed 1 base, and the junction held 4 bases outside the gene matches. CDR3 nucleotides: TGTGCCAGCAGGCCCGGACAGGGGAACACTGAAGCTTTCTTT. Amino acid sequence: CASRPGQGNTEAFF.

The chain couples TRBV19 to TRBJ2-5; 11 nucleotides agree with TRBD1. V dropped 5 bases and J dropped 5; count of bases not matched to a gene: 7. The CDR3 is 15 residues long. Looked up from germline, CDR1 is LNHDA and CDR2 is SQIVND (reference sequence). The CDR3: CASSATGQGAETQYF. CDR3 sequence (DNA): TGTGCCAGTAGTGCAACCGGACAGGGGGCTGAGACCCAGTACTTC.